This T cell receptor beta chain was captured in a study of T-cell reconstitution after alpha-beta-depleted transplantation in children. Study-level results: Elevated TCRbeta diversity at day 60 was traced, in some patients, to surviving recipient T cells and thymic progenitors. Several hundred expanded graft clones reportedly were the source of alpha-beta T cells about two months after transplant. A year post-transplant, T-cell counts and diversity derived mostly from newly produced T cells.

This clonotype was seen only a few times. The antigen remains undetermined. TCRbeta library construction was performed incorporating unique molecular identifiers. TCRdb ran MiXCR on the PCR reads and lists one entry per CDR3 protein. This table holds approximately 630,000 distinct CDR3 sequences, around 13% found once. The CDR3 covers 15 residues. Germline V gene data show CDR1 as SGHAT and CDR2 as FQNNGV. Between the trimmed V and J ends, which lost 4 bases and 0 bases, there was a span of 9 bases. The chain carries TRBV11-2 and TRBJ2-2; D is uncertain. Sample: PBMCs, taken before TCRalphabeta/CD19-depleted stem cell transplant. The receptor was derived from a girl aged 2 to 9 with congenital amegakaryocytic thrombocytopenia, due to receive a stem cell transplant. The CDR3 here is CASSSLDTNTGELFF. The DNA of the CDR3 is TGTGCCAGCAGCTCCCTTGACACGAACACCGGGGAGCTGTTTTTT.